The 10 T cell receptor beta chains in this list originate from one sample, sequenced in a study of OX40 agonist ivuxolimab in advanced cancers. The assay was immunoSEQ multiplex PCR, and TCRdb's table has in-frame clones only and misses some. The sample includes approximately 5,000 clones, around 64% of them seen just once. The specimen comprised CD4+ or CD8+ T cells sorted from blood, sampled in a trial of the OX40 agonist ivuxolimab. Every receptor here comes from an adult with an advanced solid tumor such as melanoma, head and neck, liver or kidney cancer.

The chain couples TRBV27 to TRBJ2-1, with D possibly TRBD2 on 7 matching bases. Germline values: CDR1 MNHEY, CDR2 SMNVEV (reference sequence). The CDR3 loop spans 17 amino acids. Between the trimmed V and J ends, which lost 8 bases and 4 bases, there was a span of 24 bases. CDR3 nucleotides: TGTGCCAGCCATGTCTCGGGGGCGGGAGTCGGATACAATGAGCAGTTCTTC. Translating gives CASHVSGAGVGYNEQFF.

The chain is built from TRBV27 and TRBJ1-2, with TRBD1 matching 12 bases. The germline gives CDR1 MNHEY, CDR2 SMNVEV (reference sequence). V lost 0 bases, J lost 4 bases, and 3 bases stayed unmatched. The CDR3 covers 16 residues. CDR3 sequence (DNA): TGTGCCAGCAGTTTATCGGGGACAGGGGGCCTCTATGGCTACACCTTC. It is translated as CASSLSGTGGLYGYTF.

The gene calls are TRBV28 and TRBJ2-1, with D perhaps TRBD2 (5 bases). With 3 bases removed from V and 7 bases from J, the gap between germline ends came to 16 bases. In germline, CDR1 is MDHEN, CDR2 SYDVKM. The CDR3 extends over 15 amino acids. In DNA form, the CDR3 reads TGTGCCAGCAGTTTTATCCTAGCCTATCAAAATGAGCAGTTCTTC. It yields the protein CASSFILAYQNEQFF.

DNA for the CDR3: TGCGCCAGCAGCTCCGCGGGGGGAGTAGGGGAGACCCAGTACTTC. This gives the protein CASSSAGGVGETQYF. The chain combines TRBV5-1 with TRBJ2-5, with TRBD2 matching over 8 bases. V lost 3 bases to trimming and J lost 5 bases; unmatched junction nucleotides: 9. From germline, CDR1 is SGHRS and CDR2 YFSETQ. This CDR3 spans 15 amino acids.

This chain's CDR3 is CASSYKAGPYEQYF. CDR3 DNA: TGTGCCAGCAGTTATAAAGCGGGGCCCTACGAGCAGTACTTC. The rearrangement joins TRBV28 to TRBJ2-7; TRBD2 aligns across 7 bases. The J segment lost 2 bases and the V segment lost 4 bases, leaving 5 bases of the junction unmatched. The germline gives CDR1 MDHEN, CDR2 SYDVKM. CDR3 length: 14 amino acids.

The chain carries TRBV7-9 and TRBJ2-2; 8 bases agree with TRBD1. Germline CDR1 reads SEHNR; CDR2 reads FQNEAQ (reference sequence). CDR3 size: 16 residues. V shed 0 bases and J 7 bases; nucleotides not matched to a gene: 7. The CDR3 region is CASSLAVGQGGGELFF. The CDR3 DNA reads TGTGCCAGCAGCTTAGCGGTTGGACAGGGTGGCGGGGAGCTGTTTTTT.

The chain carries TRBV9 and TRBJ2-1; TRBD2 aligns across 9 bases. The CDR3 extends over 14 amino acids. Germline V gene data show CDR1 as SGDLS and CDR2 as YYNGEE. V was pared by 0 bases and J by 10 bases, with 5 bases of the junction left unmatched. The CDR3: CASSVVREGNEQFF. The CDR3 DNA sequence: TGTGCCAGCAGCGTAGTGCGGGAGGGCAACGAGCAGTTCTTC. The variable domain in full, completed from reference TRBV9 and TRBJ2-1, reads DSGVTQTPKHLITATGQRVTLRCSPRSGDLSVYWYQQSLDQGLQFLIQYYNGEERAKGNILERFSAQQFPDLHSELNLSSLELGDSALYFCASSVVREGNEQFFGPGTRLTVL.

By frequency in the sample, this clone is large. The V call is TRBV4-1, the J call TRBJ2-3; 12 bases agree with TRBD1. Trimming cost V 10 bases and J 1 base; bases outside gene matches: 3. This CDR3 has 14 amino acids. Germline assignment: CDR1 MGHRA and CDR2 YSYEKL. Here the CDR3 reads CATRDRGRTDTQYF. The CDR3, as DNA: TGCGCCACCCGGGACAGGGGGCGCACAGATACGCAGTATTTT.

This clone was seen a handful of times. The chain has TRBV27 and TRBJ2-7; D ambiguous. Germline V CDR1 and CDR2: MNHEY, SMNVEV (reference sequence). This CDR3 has 13 amino acids. V lost 2 bases, J lost 4 bases, and 9 bases lay in between. The CDR3: CASSLGARYEQYF. The CDR3 DNA is TGTGCCAGCAGTTTAGGAGCTCGGTACGAGCAGTACTTC.

The V call is TRBV11-1, the J call TRBJ2-7; D not certain. The V gene lost 5 bases and the J gene lost 7 bases, with 12 bases spanning the gap. The germline gives CDR1 SGHAT, CDR2 FQDESV (reference sequence). The CDR3 is 12 residues long. The CDR3 DNA reads as TGTGCCAGCAGCCCTCCACAGAGGGAGCAGTACTTC. Translated: CASSPPQREQYF.